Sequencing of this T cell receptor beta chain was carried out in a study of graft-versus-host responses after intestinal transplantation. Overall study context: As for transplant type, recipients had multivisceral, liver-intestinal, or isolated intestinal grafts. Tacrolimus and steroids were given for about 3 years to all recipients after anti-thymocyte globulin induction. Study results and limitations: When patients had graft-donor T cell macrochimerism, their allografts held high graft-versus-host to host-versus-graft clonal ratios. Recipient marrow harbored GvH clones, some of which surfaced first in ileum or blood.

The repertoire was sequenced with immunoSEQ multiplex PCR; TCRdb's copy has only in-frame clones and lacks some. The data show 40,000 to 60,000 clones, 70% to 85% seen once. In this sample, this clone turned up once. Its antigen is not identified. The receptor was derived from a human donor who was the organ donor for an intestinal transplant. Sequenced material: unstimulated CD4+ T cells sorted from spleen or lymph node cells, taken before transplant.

The CDR3 spells CASSLTPSLSGDIYNEQFF. For the CDR3, the DNA is TGTGCCAGCAGCTTAACTCCTTCCCTTTCGGGGGACATCTACAATGAGCAGTTCTTC. The rearrangement links TRBV7-9 to TRBJ2-1; D is perhaps TRBD1 or TRBD2 (6 bases each). CDR3 length: 19 residues. The germline CDR1 and CDR2 sequences are SEHNR and FQNEAQ (reference sequence). V was pared by 2 bases and J by 3 bases, with 23 bases between.